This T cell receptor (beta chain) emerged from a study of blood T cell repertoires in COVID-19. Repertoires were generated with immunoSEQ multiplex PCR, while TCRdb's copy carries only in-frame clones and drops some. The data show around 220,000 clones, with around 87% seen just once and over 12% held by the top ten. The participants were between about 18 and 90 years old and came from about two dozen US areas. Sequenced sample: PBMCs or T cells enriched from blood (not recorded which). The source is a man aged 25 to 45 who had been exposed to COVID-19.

CDR3 nucleotides: TGCGCCAGCAGCTCCGATGGAGGGGCACAAGAGACCCAGTACTTC. Translated: CASSSDGGAQETQYF. The V gene is TRBV5-1, the J gene TRBJ2-5; D is possibly TRBD2 (6 bases). Trimming shortened V by 3 bases and J by 2 bases, and 14 bases separated the two germline ends. CDR3 length: 15 residues. CDR1 is SGHRS, CDR2 YFSETQ, per germline.